The sample holds one count of the clone carrying this TCR beta chain. These data belong to a study of OX40 agonist ivuxolimab in advanced cancers. V lost 2 bases and J 6 bases, leaving 17 bases between the germline ends. There are 16 residues in the CDR3. Germline V lookup: CDR1 MGHRA, CDR2 YSYEKL. Sequenced by immunoSEQ multiplex PCR; TCRdb stores in-frame clones only, minus some. Among about 90,000 clones listed, approximately 90% were seen once. The TCR sequence derives from an adult with an advanced solid tumor such as melanoma, head and neck, liver or kidney cancer. The rearrangement joins TRBV4-1 to TRBJ1-5, with unresolved D. Source: CD4+ or CD8+ T cells sorted from blood, taken in a trial of the OX40 agonist ivuxolimab. CDR3 residues: CASSQSLSASGQPQHF. The CDR3 DNA sequence: TGCGCCAGCAGCCAATCCCTATCCGCGTCTGGTCAGCCCCAGCATTTT.